This T cell receptor beta chain is from a study of blood T cell repertoires in COVID-19. Across the whole study: The cDNA or gDNA used as material had been derived from T cells, B-cell-depleted T cells, or PBMCs.

TCRdb's table, derived via immunoSEQ multiplex PCR, lists solely in-frame clones and lacks some. The table lists approximately 290,000 clones, 84% of them singletons. This clone was counted between two and nine times. This sequence originates from a person aged 70 to 85 with COVID-19, enrolled during active disease. Sequencing was carried out using peripheral blood.

The CDR3 region has the DNA TGTGCCAGCAGCAGTACAGGGGGTAACTACGAGCAGTACTTC. It encodes CASSSTGGNYEQYF. This sequence joins TRBV5-5 and TRBJ2-7, with 8 bases aligning to TRBD1. Per germline, CDR1 SGHKS and CDR2 YYEKEE (reference sequence). The length of the CDR3 is 14 residues. The J segment lost 3 bases and the V segment lost 4 bases, leaving 6 bases of the junction unmatched.